This T cell receptor beta chain was identified during a study of blood T cells in healthy people across ages. Study results and caveats: Unknown CMV status may confound age-related changes in expanded clones.

As regards this clonotype: What it recognizes is unknown. The junction differs from germline at one of its ends, possibly a read error.

A second PCR of roughly 7 to 11 cycles used a sample-barcoded 5' primer and a J-beta primer mix. MiXCR, run by TCRdb on the 5' RACE reads, gives a single entry per CDR3 protein. The sample includes approximately 1.5 million distinct CDR3 sequences, 35% to 45% of them seen just once. Sequencing was performed on blood. The sequence came from a woman between 18 and 29 years old in good health.

The DNA of the CDR3 is TGCAGCGCTGAACTCAGCGCCTCCTACAATGAGCAGTTCTTC. Translating gives CSAELSASYNEQFF. The chain uses TRBV29-1 and TRBJ2-1; D call uncertain. CDR1 SQVTM and CDR2 ANQGSEA come from the germline V gene. The CDR3 is 14 amino acids.